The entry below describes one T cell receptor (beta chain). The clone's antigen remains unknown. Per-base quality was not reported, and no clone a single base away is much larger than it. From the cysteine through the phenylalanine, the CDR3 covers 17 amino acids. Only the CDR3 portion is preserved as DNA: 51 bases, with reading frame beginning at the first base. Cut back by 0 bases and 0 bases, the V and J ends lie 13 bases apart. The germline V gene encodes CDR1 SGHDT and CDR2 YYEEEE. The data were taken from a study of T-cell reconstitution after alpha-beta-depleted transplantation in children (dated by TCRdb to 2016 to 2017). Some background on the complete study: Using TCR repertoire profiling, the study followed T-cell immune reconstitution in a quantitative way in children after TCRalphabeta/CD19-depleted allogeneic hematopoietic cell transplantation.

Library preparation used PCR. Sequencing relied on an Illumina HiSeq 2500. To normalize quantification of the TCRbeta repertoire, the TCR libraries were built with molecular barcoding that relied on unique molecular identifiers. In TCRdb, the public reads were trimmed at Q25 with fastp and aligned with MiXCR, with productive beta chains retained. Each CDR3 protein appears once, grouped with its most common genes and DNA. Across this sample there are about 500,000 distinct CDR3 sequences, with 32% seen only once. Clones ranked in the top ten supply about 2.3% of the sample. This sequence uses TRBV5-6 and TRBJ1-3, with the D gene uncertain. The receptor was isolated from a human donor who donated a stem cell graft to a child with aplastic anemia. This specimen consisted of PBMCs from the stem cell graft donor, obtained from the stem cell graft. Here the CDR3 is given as CASSLVSGSSSGNTIYF. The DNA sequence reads TGTGCCAGCAGCTTGGTATCCGGGTCGAGCTCTGGAAACACCATATATTTT.